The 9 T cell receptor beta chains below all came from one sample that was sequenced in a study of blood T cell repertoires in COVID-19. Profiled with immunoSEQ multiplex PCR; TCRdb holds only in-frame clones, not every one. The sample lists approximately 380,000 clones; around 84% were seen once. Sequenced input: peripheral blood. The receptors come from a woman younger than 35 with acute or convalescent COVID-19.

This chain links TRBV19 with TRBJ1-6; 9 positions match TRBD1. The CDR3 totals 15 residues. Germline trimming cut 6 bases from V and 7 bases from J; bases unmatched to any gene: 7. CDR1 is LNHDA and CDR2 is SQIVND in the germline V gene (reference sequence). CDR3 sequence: CASSDRGMSNSPLHF. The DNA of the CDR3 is TGTGCCAGTAGCGACAGGGGGATGTCGAATTCACCCCTCCACTTT.

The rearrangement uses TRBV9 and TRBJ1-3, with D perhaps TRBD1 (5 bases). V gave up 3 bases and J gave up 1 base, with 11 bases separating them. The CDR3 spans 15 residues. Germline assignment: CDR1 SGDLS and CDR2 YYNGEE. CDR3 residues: CASSDGTLSGNTIYF. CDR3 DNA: TGTGCCAGCAGCGACGGGACTCTTTCTGGAAACACCATATATTTT. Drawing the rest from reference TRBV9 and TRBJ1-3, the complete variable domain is DSGVTQTPKHLITATGQRVTLRCSPRSGDLSVYWYQQSLDQGLQFLIQYYNGEERAKGNILERFSAQQFPDLHSELNLSSLELGDSALYFCASSDGTLSGNTIYFGEGSWLTVV.

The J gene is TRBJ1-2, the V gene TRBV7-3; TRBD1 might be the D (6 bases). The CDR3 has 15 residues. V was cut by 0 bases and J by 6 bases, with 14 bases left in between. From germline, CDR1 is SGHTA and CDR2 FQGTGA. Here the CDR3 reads CASSLTEGRQDGYTF. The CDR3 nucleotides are TGTGCCAGCAGCTTAACAGAAGGGCGACAGGATGGCTACACCTTC.

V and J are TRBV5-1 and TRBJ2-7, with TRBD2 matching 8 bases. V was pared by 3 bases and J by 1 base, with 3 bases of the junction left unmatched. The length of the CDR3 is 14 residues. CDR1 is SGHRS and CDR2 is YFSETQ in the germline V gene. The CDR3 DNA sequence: TGCGCCAGCAGCTCCGGGACTAGTTCCTACGAGCAGTACTTC. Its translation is CASSSGTSSYEQYF. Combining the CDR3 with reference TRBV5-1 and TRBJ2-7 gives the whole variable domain KAGVTQTPRYLIKTRGQQVTLSCSPISGHRSVSWYQQTPGQGLQFLFEYFSETQRNKGNFPGRFSGRQFSNSRSEMNVSTLELGDSALYLCASSSGTSSYEQYFGPGTRLTVT.

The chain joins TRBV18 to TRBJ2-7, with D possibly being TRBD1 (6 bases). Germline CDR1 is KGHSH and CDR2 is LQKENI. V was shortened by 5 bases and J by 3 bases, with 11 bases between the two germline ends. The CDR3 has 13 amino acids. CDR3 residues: CASSLGTNYEQYF. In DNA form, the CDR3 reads TGTGCCAGCTCATTAGGGACAAACTACGAGCAGTACTTC.

CDR3 bases: TGTGCCAGCAGCTCCGGGGACAGGGGGACGAACACTGAAGCTTTCTTT. Translation gives CASSSGDRGTNTEAFF. V usage is TRBV9 and J usage is TRBJ1-1; TRBD1 aligns across 11 bases. V was clipped by 4 bases and J by 1 base; unmatched bases: 6. The CDR3 extends over 16 amino acids. Germline CDR1 reads SGDLS; CDR2 reads YYNGEE.

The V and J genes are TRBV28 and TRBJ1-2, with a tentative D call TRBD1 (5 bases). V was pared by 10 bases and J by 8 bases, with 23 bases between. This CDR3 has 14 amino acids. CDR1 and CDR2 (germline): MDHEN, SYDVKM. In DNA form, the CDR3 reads TGTGCCACCTCGCTAACGATCAGGGAATCCGGCTACACCTTC. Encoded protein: CATSLTIRESGYTF.

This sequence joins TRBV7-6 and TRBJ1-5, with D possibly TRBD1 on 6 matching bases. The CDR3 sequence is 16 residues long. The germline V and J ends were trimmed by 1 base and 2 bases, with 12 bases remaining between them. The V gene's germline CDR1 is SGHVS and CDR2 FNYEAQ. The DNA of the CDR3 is TGTGCCAGCAGCTTAGAATTCTGGACAGGCAATCAGCCCCAGCATTTT. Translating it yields CASSLEFWTGNQPQHF. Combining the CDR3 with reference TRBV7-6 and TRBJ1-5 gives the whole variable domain GAGVSQSPRYKVTKRGQDVALRCDPISGHVSLYWYRQALGQGPEFLTYFNYEAQQDKSGLPNDRFSAERPEGSISTLTIQRTEQRDSAMYRCASSLEFWTGNQPQHFGDGTRLSIL.

This CDR3 is CATSWAQLADTQYF. Written as DNA, the CDR3 is TGTGCCACCAGCTGGGCCCAACTGGCAGATACGCAGTATTTT. This sequence joins TRBV15 and TRBJ2-3, with D uncertain. Germline V gene sequence: CDR1 LNHNV, CDR2 YYDKDF (reference sequence). CDR3 length: 14 amino acids. Trimming removed 5 bases from V and 4 bases from J, with 13 bases in between.